Presented here are 16 T cell receptor beta chains from one specimen sequenced in a study of shared clonotypes between healthy human individuals. The protocol was immunoSEQ multiplex PCR, while the TCRdb copy is restricted to in-frame clones and leaves out a portion. This repertoire shows roughly 2.2 million clones, 85% to 95% found once; its top ten account for approximately 0.39%. Sequencing was performed on naive CD4+ T cells from PBMCs. Subset reported: CD45RA+ positively selected. All receptors come from a man aged 18 to 29 in good health. Some clones in this sample may be carry-over from other donors' samples.

The J gene is TRBJ2-2, the V gene TRBV7-3; 7 bases agree with TRBD2. Looked up from germline, CDR1 is SGHTA and CDR2 is FQGTGA. The CDR3 contains 15 residues. With V trimmed by 3 bases and J by 5 bases, 6 bases remained unmatched. The CDR3 loop reads CASSFSGRFTGELFF. CDR3 bases: TGTGCCAGCAGCTTTTCCGGGAGGTTTACCGGGGAGCTGTTTTTT.

V usage is TRBV27 and J usage is TRBJ2-1; tentatively, D is TRBD2 (6 bases). Trimming removed 8 bases at V and 0 bases at J, with 11 bases between. Per the germline V gene, CDR1 is MNHEY and CDR2 is SMNVEV (reference sequence). The length of the CDR3 is 14 residues. In DNA form, the CDR3 reads TGTGCCAGCGGCCGGGGGAACTCCTACAATGAGCAGTTCTTC. Its translation is CASGRGNSYNEQFF.

This clone was observed once. The chain employs TRBV29-1 and TRBJ2-3; D gene ambiguous. Trimming took off 3 bases at V and 2 bases at J, with 9 bases between the two ends. CDR3 size: 13 residues. Germline loops: CDR1 SQVTM, CDR2 ANQGSEA. The CDR3: CSVEGSFTDTQYF. The CDR3 coding sequence is TGCAGCGTTGAGGGAAGTTTCACAGATACGCAGTATTTT.

V usage is TRBV6-1 and J usage is TRBJ2-5, with 12 bases that match TRBD2. Germline V CDR1 and CDR2: MNHNS, SASEGT. V dropped 2 bases and J dropped 11; count of bases not matched to a gene: 6. The CDR3 has 14 residues. CDR3 DNA: TGTGCCAGCAGTGAAATGCTAGCGGGAGGGCCACAGTACTTC. Encoded protein: CASSEMLAGGPQYF.

V and J are TRBV6-5 and TRBJ1-5; D unresolved. The V and J ends lost 3 bases and 5 bases respectively, with 8 bases between them. The germline V gene has CDR1 MNHEY and CDR2 SVGAGI. The CDR3 runs 13 residues. The CDR3, as DNA: TGTGCCAGCAGTTATAACATAGATCAGCCCCAGCATTTT. This encodes CASSYNIDQPQHF.

V and J are TRBV29-1 and TRBJ2-1; TRBD1 matches 7 bases. Germline CDR1 is SQVTM and CDR2 is ANQGSEA. The CDR3 length is 15 residues. With 4 bases clipped from V and 7 bases from J, the junction kept 13 bases outside the gene matches. CDR3: CSVGPQGWSENEQFF. CDR3 in DNA: TGCAGCGTTGGACCACAGGGGTGGAGTGAGAATGAGCAGTTCTTC.

The table lists this clone with a count of one. The chain employs TRBV7-8 and TRBJ2-3, with a tentative D call TRBD1 (6 bases). Trimming cost V 1 base and J 5 bases, with 13 bases left between them. This CDR3 is 15 amino acids long. Germline assignment: CDR1 SGHVS and CDR2 FQNEAQ. The CDR3 bases are TGTGCCAGCAGCTTAGTCCCTAGGGGGAGAGATACGCAGTATTTT. Encoded protein: CASSLVPRGRDTQYF.

The V gene is TRBV5-1, the J gene TRBJ2-2; no clear D gene. The ends were cut back, 4 bases at V and 1 base at J, with 14 bases in the middle. This CDR3 has 16 residues. Germline V CDR1 and CDR2: SGHRS, YFSETQ. CDR3 DNA: TGCGCCAGCAGCCCATCCAGCGCAAAGAACACCGGGGAGCTGTTTTTT. Protein product: CASSPSSAKNTGELFF.

J is TRBJ2-5 and V is TRBV28; perhaps TRBD1 as D (6 bases). Germline values: CDR1 MDHEN, CDR2 SYDVKM. V dropped 6 bases and J dropped 11 bases, with 19 bases sitting between them. The CDR3 contains 13 residues. The DNA for the CDR3 is TGTGCCAGCAGAAGAGGGACAACCTACGGGCAGTACTTC. Its protein is CASRRGTTYGQYF.

The genes are TRBV7-6 and TRBJ2-1; the match to TRBD2 covers 10 bases. This CDR3 contains 17 residues. The germline V gene encodes CDR1 SGHVS and CDR2 FNYEAQ. V gave up 1 base and J gave up 3 bases; unmatched junction bases: 6. Here the CDR3 reads CASSLVSQREGYNEQFF. CDR3 in DNA: TGTGCCAGCAGCTTAGTCTCTCAGCGGGAGGGCTACAATGAGCAGTTCTTC. Complete variable domain (other parts from reference TRBV7-6 and TRBJ2-1): GAGVSQSPRYKVTKRGQDVALRCDPISGHVSLYWYRQALGQGPEFLTYFNYEAQQDKSGLPNDRFSAERPEGSISTLTIQRTEQRDSAMYRCASSLVSQREGYNEQFFGPGTRLTVL.

The V and J genes are TRBV6-5 and TRBJ2-5, with 10 bases that match TRBD1. The J call may be mistaken, given a closer DNA end match to TRBJ2-7. The CDR3 spans 15 residues. CDR1 is MNHEY and CDR2 is SVGAGI in the germline V gene. The CDR3 bases are TGTGCCAGCATCAACCGACAGGGGGCGTCCTACGAGCAGTACTTC. It codes for CASINRQGASYEQYF.

J is TRBJ2-3 and V is TRBV9; 12 bases align to TRBD2. This CDR3 is built from 16 residues. The trim removed 4 bases at V and 5 bases at J, leaving 8 bases unmatched. Per germline, CDR1 SGDLS and CDR2 YYNGEE. CDR3 in amino acids: CASSSLSGLAGDTQYF. CDR3 DNA: TGTGCCAGCAGCTCCCTTTCGGGACTAGCGGGAGATACGCAGTATTTT. The full variable domain, its missing parts supplied by reference TRBV9 and TRBJ2-3, is DSGVTQTPKHLITATGQRVTLRCSPRSGDLSVYWYQQSLDQGLQFLIQYYNGEERAKGNILERFSAQQFPDLHSELNLSSLELGDSALYFCASSSLSGLAGDTQYFGPGTRLTVL.

With regard to this clone: In the same sample, other DNA sequences code for this CDR3. The rearrangement joins TRBV19 to TRBJ1-4; D is ambiguous. Deletions cut 5 bases from V and 5 bases from J, with 9 bases between. The CDR3 has 13 residues. Per germline, CDR1 LNHDA and CDR2 SQIVND (reference sequence). DNA for the CDR3: TGTGCCAGTAGTCGGACGGGGAATGAAAAACTGTTTTTT. As protein: CASSRTGNEKLFF.

This chain links TRBV7-2 with TRBJ2-7, with D uncertain. V lost 7 bases and J lost 1, with 14 bases in between. Germline assignment: CDR1 SGHTA and CDR2 FQGNSA. The CDR3 contains 14 residues. The CDR3 nucleotides read TGTGCCAGCACCCAACCCCCTGTATCCTACGAGCAGTACTTC. Encoded protein: CASTQPPVSYEQYF.

The chain carries TRBV28 and TRBJ1-2, with 7 bases that match TRBD1. Trimming at V came to 6 bases and at J to 5 bases, leaving 3 bases not matched to a gene. CDR3 size: 12 residues. From germline, CDR1 is MDHEN and CDR2 SYDVKM. CDR3 DNA: TGTGCCAGCAGCGGGACAGAGTATGGCTACACCTTC. It codes for CASSGTEYGYTF.

V usage is TRBV4-3 and J usage is TRBJ1-1; D is uncertain. Germline CDR1 LGHNA, CDR2 YSLEER. The CDR3 length is 14 residues. The V and J ends lost 5 bases and 0 bases respectively, with 10 bases between them. DNA for the CDR3: TGCGCCAGCAGCTACGGATCATTGAACACTGAAGCTTTCTTT. Its translation: CASSYGSLNTEAFF.